This T cell receptor beta chain was identified in a study of T cell responses to AZD1222 COVID-19 vaccine. Study-wide context: Second doses were pooled across both intervals (about 4 or about 12 weeks).

Study-level points and caveats: When two AZD1222 doses had been given, Spike-specific TCR breadth and depth rose. The donors showed a predominance of white British ancestry and of females, with possible underestimation of clonal diversity.

The length of the CDR3 is 13 residues. Trimming pared 8 bases from V and 8 bases from J, leaving 15 bases between. CDR1 MNHEY and CDR2 SMNVEV come from the germline V gene (reference sequence). Sequencing used immunoSEQ multiplex PCR; TCRdb keeps in-frame clones, though not all of them. The table records around 120,000 clones, more than 85% of them present only once. This clone was detected only once. Its antigen is undetermined. This sequence was found in an adult in good health. The rearrangement links TRBV27 to TRBJ2-2; a possible D gene is TRBD2 (5 bases). The source was peripheral blood, collected on day 0 of AZD1222 vaccination. The CDR3 bases are TGTGCCAGCGGGCGGGTCTCCCTGGGGGAGCTGTTTTTT. Protein sequence: CASGRVSLGELFF.